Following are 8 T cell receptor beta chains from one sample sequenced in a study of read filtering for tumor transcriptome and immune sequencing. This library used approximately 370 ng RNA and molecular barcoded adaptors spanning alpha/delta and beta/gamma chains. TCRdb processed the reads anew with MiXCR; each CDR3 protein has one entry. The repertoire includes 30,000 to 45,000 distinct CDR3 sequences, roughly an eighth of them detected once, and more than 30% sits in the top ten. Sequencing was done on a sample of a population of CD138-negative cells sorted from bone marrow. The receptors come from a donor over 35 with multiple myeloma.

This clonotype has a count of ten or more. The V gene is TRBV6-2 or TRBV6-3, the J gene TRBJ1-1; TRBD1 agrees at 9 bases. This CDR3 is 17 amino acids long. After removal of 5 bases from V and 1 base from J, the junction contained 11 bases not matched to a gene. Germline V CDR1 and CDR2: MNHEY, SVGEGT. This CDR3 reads CASSLISGTGPNTEAFF. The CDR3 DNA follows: TGTGCCAGCAGTCTGATATCCGGGACAGGGCCGAACACTGAAGCTTTCTTT.

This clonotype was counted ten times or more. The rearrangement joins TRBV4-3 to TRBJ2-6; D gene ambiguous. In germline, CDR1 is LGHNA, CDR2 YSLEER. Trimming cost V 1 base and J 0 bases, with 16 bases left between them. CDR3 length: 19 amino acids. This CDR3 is CASSQVLLGTYSGANVLTF. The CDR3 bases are TGCGCCAGCAGCCAAGTTTTGTTGGGAACTTACTCTGGGGCCAACGTCCTGACTTTC.

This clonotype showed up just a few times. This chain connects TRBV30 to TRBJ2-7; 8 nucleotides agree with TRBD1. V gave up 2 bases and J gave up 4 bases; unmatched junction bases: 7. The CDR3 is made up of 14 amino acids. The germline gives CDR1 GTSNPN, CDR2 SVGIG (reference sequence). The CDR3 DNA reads TGTGCCTGGAGTCACGGGACAGGTGAATACGAGCAGTACTTC. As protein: CAWSHGTGEYEQYF. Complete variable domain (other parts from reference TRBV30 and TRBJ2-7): SQTIHQWPATLVQPVGSPLSLECTVEGTSNPNLYWYRQAAGRGLQLLFYSVGIGQISSEVPQNLSASRPQDRQFILSSKKLLLSDSGFYLCAWSHGTGEYEQYFGPGTRLTVT.

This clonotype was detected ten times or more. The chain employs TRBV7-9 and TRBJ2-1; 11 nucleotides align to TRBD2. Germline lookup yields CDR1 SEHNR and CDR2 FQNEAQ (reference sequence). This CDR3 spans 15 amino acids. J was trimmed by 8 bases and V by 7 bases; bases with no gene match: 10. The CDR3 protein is CASIPSGRSVDEQFF. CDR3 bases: TGTGCCAGCATCCCTAGCGGGAGGTCGGTCGATGAGCAGTTCTTC.

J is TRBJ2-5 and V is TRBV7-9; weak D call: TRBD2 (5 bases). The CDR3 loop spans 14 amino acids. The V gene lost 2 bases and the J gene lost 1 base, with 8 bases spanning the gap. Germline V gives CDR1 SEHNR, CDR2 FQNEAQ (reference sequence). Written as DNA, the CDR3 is TGTGCCAGCAGCTTATCGGGGAGCCAAGAGACCCAGTACTTC. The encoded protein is CASSLSGSQETQYF.

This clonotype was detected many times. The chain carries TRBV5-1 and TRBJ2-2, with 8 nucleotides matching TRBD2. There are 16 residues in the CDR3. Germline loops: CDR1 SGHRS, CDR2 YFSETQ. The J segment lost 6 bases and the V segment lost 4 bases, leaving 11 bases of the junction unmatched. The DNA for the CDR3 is TGCGCCAGCAGCACCAACGCGGGACTAGAGGCCGGGGAGCTGTTTTTT. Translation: CASSTNAGLEAGELFF.

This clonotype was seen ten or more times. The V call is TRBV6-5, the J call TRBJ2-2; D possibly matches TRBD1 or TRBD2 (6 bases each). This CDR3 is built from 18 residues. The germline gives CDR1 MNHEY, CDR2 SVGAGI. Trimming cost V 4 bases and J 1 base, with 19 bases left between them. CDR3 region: CASSWGANSEKNTGELFF. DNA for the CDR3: TGTGCCAGCAGTTGGGGGGCTAATTCGGAAAAGAACACCGGGGAGCTGTTTTTT.

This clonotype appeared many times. CDR3 region: CASTNPGQGAGTEAFF. Written as DNA, the CDR3 is TGTGCCAGCACTAATCCGGGACAGGGGGCGGGAACTGAAGCTTTCTTT. The chain uses TRBV6-2 or TRBV6-3 and TRBJ1-1; 12 bases align to TRBD1. J gave up 5 bases and V 7 bases, and 11 bases lay outside the gene matches. Per the germline V gene, CDR1 is MNHEY and CDR2 is SVGEGT. CDR3 length equals 16 residues.